This entry describes one T cell receptor beta chain. Its antigen remains unknown. The data stem from a study of CD8+ T cells in alopecia areata. Study observations and caveats: Treatment with tofacitinib significantly lowered scalp clonality and reduced expanded CD8+ clones among the top 100.

V shed 6 bases and J 0 bases; nucleotides not matched to a gene: 5. CDR1 and CDR2 from the germline V gene are SGHRS and YFSETQ. The CDR3 length is 14 residues. Sequencing relied on a cDNA template that was reverse transcribed from extracted RNA. Profiled with immunoSEQ multiplex PCR; TCRdb holds only in-frame clones, not every one. Of 100,000 to 150,000 clones listed, about three fifths are singletons. Treatment denoted: oral pan-JAK inhibitor, 5-10 mg twice daily. Alopecia areata patients had lesional scalp punch biopsies and peripheral blood taken from them. Researchers picked out CD4+ and CD8+ T cells from PBMCs by sorting.

This sequence originates from a human donor with alopecia areata. The rearrangement uses TRBV5-1 and TRBJ1-2, with 7 nucleotides matching TRBD1. Sequencing was performed on CD8+ T cells sorted from blood, taken at week 4, from a patient treated with tofacitinib. CDR3 bases: TGCGCCAGCACAGAGACAGGGACTAACTATGGCTACACCTTC. Translation: CASTETGTNYGYTF. The whole variable domain, remainder taken from reference TRBV5-1 and TRBJ1-2, is KAGVTQTPRYLIKTRGQQVTLSCSPISGHRSVSWYQQTPGQGLQFLFEYFSETQRNKGNFPGRFSGRQFSNSRSEMNVSTLELGDSALYLCASTETGTNYGYTFGSGTRLTVV.